Given below is one TCR beta chain in context. This sample was included in a study of T cells expressing NK-cell markers. About the research overall: Most of the eight sequenced donors were HCMV-seropositive; one was seronegative.

TCRdb re-called the 5' RACE reads and shows each CDR3 protein once, DNA omitted. This table holds some 150,000 distinct CDR3 sequences. The germline V gene has CDR1 SGHDN and CDR2 FVKESK. This CDR3 spans 15 amino acids. The chain combines TRBV14 with TRBJ1-1; TCRdb's D gene call, TRBD1, goes unchecked for lack of DNA. The sequenced sample consisted of blood T cells: a sorted CD56 or NKG2C T cell subset, CD4+ or CD8+ T cells, or bulk PBMC T cells (not recorded which). The receptor was derived from a woman aged 50 to 60 in good health. CDR3: CASSQGGGSNTEAFF.